This T cell receptor beta chain was identified in a study of blood T cell repertoires in COVID-19. On the study more broadly: Researchers got acute and convalescent COVID-19 samples from the United States, Italy and Spain.

Original analysis: For nucleated cells, counts were estimated from reference gene primer amplification. This table comes from immunoSEQ multiplex PCR, and its TCRdb copy is limited to in-frame clones, with some not included. V, J and clone size were drawn from that table, and D and trimming were deduced from the DNA. The sample includes about 200,000 clones, 85% to 90% of them seen just once. CDR1 is MNHEY and CDR2 is SVGAGI in the germline V gene. The V gene end was trimmed by 6 bases and the J gene end by 4 bases; junction bases not matched to a gene: 11. The CDR3 runs 15 residues. The clonotype comes from a woman aged 65 to 85 with acute or convalescent COVID-19. The sequencing sample was made of peripheral blood. The chain employs TRBV6-5 and TRBJ1-2; 7 bases align to TRBD1. For the CDR3, the DNA is TGTGCCAGCAGATGGGACAGACGACCCTTCTATGGCTACACCTTC. Protein product: CASRWDRRPFYGYTF.